This T cell receptor beta chain was obtained from a study of blood T cell repertoires in COVID-19. Researchers sorted participants into cohorts using their self-reported clinical history. TCRdb's table, derived via immunoSEQ multiplex PCR, lists solely in-frame clones and lacks some. There are 150,000 to 200,000 clones in the sample; 80% occur only once, and approximately 15% lies in the top ten. Only a few counts were recorded for this clone. Germline V gene data show CDR1 as MNHNY and CDR2 as SVGAGI (reference sequence). The CDR3 is made up of 17 amino acids. V was clipped by 5 bases and J by 0 bases, with 14 bases between them.

The V call is TRBV6-6, the J call TRBJ2-6; D gene ambiguous. The receptor comes from a man between 60 and 75 years old who had been exposed to COVID-19. Specimen: PBMCs or T cells enriched from blood (not recorded which). CDR3 region: CASSPGGASSGANVLTF. DNA of the CDR3: TGTGCCAGCAGTCCCGGCGGAGCGTCCTCTGGGGCCAACGTCCTGACTTTC.